This T cell receptor beta chain was recovered during a study of T cell responses to AZD1222 COVID-19 vaccine. Study context: Researchers grouped second doses given at about 4 or about 12 weeks into one pool.

Clones were read by immunoSEQ multiplex PCR, and TCRdb kept only the in-frame ones, dropping some. The table lists roughly 150,000 clones, approximately 92% of them singletons. The ends lost 6 bases at V and 3 bases at J; junction bases unmatched: 8. There are 16 residues in the CDR3. From germline, CDR1 is SGHTA and CDR2 FQGNSA. This clonotype originated in an adult in good health. V usage is TRBV7-2 and J usage is TRBJ2-7, with 13 bases aligning to TRBD2. The sample in question was peripheral blood, obtained on day 0 of AZD1222 vaccination. CDR3 coding DNA: TGTGCCAGCAGTCCAGGGACTAGCGGGGCCTTCTACGAGCAGTACTTC. It translates to CASSPGTSGAFYEQYF.